The TCR beta chain described here comes from a study of CXCR3-negative and CXCR3-positive naive CD8 T cells. Study-wide context: The TRB read total, about 150 million, broke down to about 1.5 +/- 0.3 million reads per library. Study results and limitations: CXCR3-positive naive cells carried more hydrophobic TRB CDR3s than CXCR3-negative ones.

Each TRB cDNA library was prepared by 5' RACE (with UMI labels). TCRdb reanalyzed the 5' RACE reads, giving one entry per CDR3 protein sequence and no DNA. With about 120,000 distinct CDR3 sequences in the sample, the ten largest clones hold 0.59%. Sorting was done in triplicate for each CD8+ T cell subset (around 300,000 cells each). Those CD8+ T cells considered naive were CD45RO-CCR7+CD27+CD95-. Details on this clonotype: The antigen remains unidentified.

Germline CDR1 SEHNR, CDR2 FQNEAQ (reference sequence). This CDR3 is built from 15 residues. The sequenced material came from naive CXCR3+ CD8+ T cells from blood. Subset of the sample: CD45RO-CCR7+CD27+CD95- naive CD8+ T cells expressing CXCR3 (TNR3+). The chain carries TRBV7-9 and TRBJ2-1; TCRdb returns TRBD1, unconfirmable since there is no DNA. The sequence was collected from a human donor in good health. Some clones in this sample may be carry-over from other donors' samples. CDR3 region: CASSLPGGSYNEQFF.